The clone carrying this T cell receptor beta chain has a handful of counts. Assay: immunoSEQ multiplex PCR; the TCRdb copy retains only in-frame clones and omits some. The table records around 2,900 clones, 18% of them present only once. The data are from a study of sequential checkpoint blockade in melanoma. CDR3 size: 18 residues. Germline lookup yields CDR1 MNHGY and CDR2 SAAAGT. V shed 2 bases and J shed 3 bases, with 23 bases lying between them. The sample's treatment: randomized to nivolumab then ipilimumab (arm A) or the reverse (arm B). Material: tumor tissue (inferred from file names), obtained from a patient given nivolumab and ipilimumab in sequence. The sequence was collected from a human donor with melanoma. V usage is TRBV6-8 and J usage is TRBJ2-7, with a weak D call TRBD1 (5 bases). CDR3 region: CASSYGMFQGYRFYEQYF. In DNA form, the CDR3 reads TGTGCCAGCAGTTACGGGATGTTTCAGGGATATCGGTTCTACGAGCAGTACTTC.